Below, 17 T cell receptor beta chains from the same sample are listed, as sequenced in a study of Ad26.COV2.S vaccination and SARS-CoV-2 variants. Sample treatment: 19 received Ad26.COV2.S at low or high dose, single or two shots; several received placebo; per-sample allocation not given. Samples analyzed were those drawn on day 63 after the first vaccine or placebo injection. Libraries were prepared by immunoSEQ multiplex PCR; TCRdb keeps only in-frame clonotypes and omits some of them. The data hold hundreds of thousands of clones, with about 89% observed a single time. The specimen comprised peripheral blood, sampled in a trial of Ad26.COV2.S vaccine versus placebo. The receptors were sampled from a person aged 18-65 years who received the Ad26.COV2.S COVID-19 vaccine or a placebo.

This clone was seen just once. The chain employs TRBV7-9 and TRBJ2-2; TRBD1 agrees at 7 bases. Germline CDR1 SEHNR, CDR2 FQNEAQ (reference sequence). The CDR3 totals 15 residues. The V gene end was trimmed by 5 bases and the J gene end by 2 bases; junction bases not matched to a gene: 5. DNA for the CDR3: TGTGCCAGCAGCCCGGACAGGATTAACACCGGGGAGCTGTTTTTT. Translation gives CASSPDRINTGELFF.

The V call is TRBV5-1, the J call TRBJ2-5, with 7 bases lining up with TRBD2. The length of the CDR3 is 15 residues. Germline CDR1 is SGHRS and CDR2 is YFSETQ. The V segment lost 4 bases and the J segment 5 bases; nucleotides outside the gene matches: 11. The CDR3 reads CASSPLTSAVETQYF. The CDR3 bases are TGCGCCAGCAGCCCCTTAACTAGCGCGGTCGAGACCCAGTACTTC.

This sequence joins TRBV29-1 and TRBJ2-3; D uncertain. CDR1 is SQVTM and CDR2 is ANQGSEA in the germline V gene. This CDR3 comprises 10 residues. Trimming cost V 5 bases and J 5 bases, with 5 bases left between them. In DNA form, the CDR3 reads TGCAGCGTTCGAGTAGATACGCAGTATTTT. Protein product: CSVRVDTQYF.

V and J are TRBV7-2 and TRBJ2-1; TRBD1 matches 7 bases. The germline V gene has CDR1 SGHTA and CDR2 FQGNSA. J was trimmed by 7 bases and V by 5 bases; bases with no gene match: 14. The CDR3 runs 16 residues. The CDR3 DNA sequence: TGTGCCAGCAGCAGGGGACAGCGAGGGATAGGGAATGAGCAGTTCTTC. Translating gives CASSRGQRGIGNEQFF.

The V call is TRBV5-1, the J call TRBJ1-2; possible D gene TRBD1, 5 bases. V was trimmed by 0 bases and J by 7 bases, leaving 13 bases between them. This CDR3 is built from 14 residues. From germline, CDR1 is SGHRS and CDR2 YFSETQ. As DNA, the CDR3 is TGCGCCAGCAGCTTGGGCTCAGGGTCTTCTGGCTACACCTTC. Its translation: CASSLGSGSSGYTF.

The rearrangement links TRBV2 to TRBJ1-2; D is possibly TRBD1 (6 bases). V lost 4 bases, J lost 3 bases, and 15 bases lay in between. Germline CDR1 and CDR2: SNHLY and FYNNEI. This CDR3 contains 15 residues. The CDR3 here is CASSVQGTGDYGYTF. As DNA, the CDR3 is TGTGCCAGCAGTGTACAGGGAACAGGTGACTATGGCTACACCTTC.

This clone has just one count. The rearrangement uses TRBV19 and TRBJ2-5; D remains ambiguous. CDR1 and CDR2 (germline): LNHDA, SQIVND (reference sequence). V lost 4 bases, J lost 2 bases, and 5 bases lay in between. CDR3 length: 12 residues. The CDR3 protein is CASSNLQETQYF. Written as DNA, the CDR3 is TGTGCCAGTAGTAACCTGCAAGAGACCCAGTACTTC.

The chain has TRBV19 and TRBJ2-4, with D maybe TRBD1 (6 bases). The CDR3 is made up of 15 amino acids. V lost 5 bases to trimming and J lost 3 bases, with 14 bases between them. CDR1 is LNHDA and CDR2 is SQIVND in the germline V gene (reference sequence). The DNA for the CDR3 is TGTGCCAGTAGTTCACAGGGCGGAGGCAAAAACATTCAGTACTTC. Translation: CASSSQGGGKNIQYF.

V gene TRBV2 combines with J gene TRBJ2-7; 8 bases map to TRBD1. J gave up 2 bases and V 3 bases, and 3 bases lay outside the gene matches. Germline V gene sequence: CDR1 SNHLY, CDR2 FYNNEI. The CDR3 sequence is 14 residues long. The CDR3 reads CASSDRDRTYEQYF. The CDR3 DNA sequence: TGTGCCAGCAGTGACCGGGACAGGACCTACGAGCAGTACTTC.

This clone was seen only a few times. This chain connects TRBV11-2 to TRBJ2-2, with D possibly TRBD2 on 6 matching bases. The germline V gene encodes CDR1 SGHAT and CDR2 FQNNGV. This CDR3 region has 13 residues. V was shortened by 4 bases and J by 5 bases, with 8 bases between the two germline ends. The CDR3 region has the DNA TGTGCCAGCAGCTGGGGGGTTACCGGGGAGCTGTTTTTT. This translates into CASSWGVTGELFF.

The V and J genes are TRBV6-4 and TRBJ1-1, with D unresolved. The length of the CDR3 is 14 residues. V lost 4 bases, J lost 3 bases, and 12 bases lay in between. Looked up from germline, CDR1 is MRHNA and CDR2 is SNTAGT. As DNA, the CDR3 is TGTGCCAGCAGTGTGTTTTTTGGGGACACTGAAGCTTTCTTT. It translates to CASSVFFGDTEAFF.

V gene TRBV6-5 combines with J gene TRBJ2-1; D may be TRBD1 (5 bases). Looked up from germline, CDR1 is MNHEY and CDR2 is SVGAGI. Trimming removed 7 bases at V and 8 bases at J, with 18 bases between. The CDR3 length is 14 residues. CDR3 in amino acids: CASTQSGAFYEQFF. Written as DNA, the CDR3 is TGTGCCAGCACCCAAAGTGGGGCCTTTTATGAGCAGTTCTTC.

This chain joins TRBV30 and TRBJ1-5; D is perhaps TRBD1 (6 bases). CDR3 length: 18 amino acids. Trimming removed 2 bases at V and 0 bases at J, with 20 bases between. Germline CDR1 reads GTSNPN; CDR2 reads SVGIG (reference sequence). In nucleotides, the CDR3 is TGTGCCTGGAGTAGGGGCGCAGGGGTATTCGATAGCAATCAGCCCCAGCATTTT. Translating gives CAWSRGAGVFDSNQPQHF. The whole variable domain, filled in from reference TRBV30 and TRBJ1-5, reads SQTIHQWPATLVQPVGSPLSLECTVEGTSNPNLYWYRQAAGRGLQLLFYSVGIGQISSEVPQNLSASRPQDRQFILSSKKLLLSDSGFYLCAWSRGAGVFDSNQPQHFGDGTRLSIL.

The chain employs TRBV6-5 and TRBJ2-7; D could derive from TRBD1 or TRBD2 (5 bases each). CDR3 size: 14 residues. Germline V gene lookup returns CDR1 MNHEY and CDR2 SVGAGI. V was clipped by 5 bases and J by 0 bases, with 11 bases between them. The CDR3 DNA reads TGTGCCAGCAGTCCCAGGGACCGCTCCTACGAGCAGTACTTC. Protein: CASSPRDRSYEQYF.

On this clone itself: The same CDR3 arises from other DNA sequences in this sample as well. DNA of the CDR3: TGTGCCAGCAGCTTGGTGCGCGCTGAAGCTTTCTTT. As protein: CASSLVRAEAFF. The chain joins TRBV5-6 to TRBJ1-1; no firm D call. Per germline, CDR1 SGHDT and CDR2 YYEEEE. V was cut by 0 bases and J by 6 bases, with 6 bases left in between. The CDR3 totals 12 residues.

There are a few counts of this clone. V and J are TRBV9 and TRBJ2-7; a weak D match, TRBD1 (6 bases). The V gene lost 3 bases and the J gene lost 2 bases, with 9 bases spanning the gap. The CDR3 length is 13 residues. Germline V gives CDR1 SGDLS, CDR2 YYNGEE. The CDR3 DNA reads TGTGCCAGCAGCGGGGGGCAAACCTACGAGCAGTACTTC. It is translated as CASSGGQTYEQYF. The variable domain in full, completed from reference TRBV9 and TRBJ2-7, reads DSGVTQTPKHLITATGQRVTLRCSPRSGDLSVYWYQQSLDQGLQFLIQYYNGEERAKGNILERFSAQQFPDLHSELNLSSLELGDSALYFCASSGGQTYEQYFGPGTRLTVT.

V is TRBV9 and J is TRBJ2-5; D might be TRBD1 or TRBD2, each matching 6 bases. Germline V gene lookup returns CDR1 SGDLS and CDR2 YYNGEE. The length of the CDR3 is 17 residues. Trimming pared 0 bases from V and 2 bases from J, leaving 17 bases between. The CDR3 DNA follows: TGTGCCAGCAGCGTAGACCCCCTCGGGGGCCCACAAGAGACCCAGTACTTC. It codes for CASSVDPLGGPQETQYF.